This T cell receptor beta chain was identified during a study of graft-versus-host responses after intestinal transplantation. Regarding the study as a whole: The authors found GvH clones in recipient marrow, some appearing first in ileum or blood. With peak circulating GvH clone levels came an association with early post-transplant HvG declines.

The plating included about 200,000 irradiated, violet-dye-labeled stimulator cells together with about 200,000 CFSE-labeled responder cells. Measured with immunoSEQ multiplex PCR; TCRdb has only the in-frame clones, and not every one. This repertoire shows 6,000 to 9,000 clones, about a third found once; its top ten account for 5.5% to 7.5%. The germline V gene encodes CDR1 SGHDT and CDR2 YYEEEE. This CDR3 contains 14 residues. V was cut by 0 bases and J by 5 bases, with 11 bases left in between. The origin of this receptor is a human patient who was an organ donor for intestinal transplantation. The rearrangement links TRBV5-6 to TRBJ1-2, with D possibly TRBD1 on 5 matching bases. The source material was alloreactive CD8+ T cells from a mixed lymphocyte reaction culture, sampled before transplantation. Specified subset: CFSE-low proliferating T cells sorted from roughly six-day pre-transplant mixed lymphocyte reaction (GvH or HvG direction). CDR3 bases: TGTGCCAGCAGCTTGGCCAGGGTTAGGTATGGCTACACCTTC. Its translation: CASSLARVRYGYTF.